This is a list of T cell receptor beta chains from one sample in a study of blood T cells in healthy people across ages. TCRdb called the 5' RACE reads again in MiXCR, with one record for every CDR3 protein. This sample has approximately 1.5 million distinct CDR3 sequences, with around 35% found just once. The sequenced sample was blood. Source of these receptors: a woman in her thirties in good health. The CDR3 runs from the conserved cysteine through the conserved F or W. The order of the fields is clone size, V gene, D gene, J gene, CDR3 protein, CDR3 DNA. The D gene is left open where the match is weak. Part of the rows lack a size; the others show once, few, many or a class for expanded clones.

few	TRBV29-1	-	TRBJ2-7	CSVVTNRAPYEQYF	TGCAGCGTGGTTACTAACAGGGCCCCCTACGAGCAGTACTTC
few	TRBV28	-	TRBJ1-2	CASQGTSGHYGYTF	TGTGCCAGCCAAGGGACATCGGGCCACTATGGCTACACCTTC
-	TRBV28	TRBD1	TRBJ2-5	CASSPRTGSTAETQYF	TGTGCCAGCAGCCCTAGGACAGGGAGTACAGCAGAGACCCAGTACTTC
-	TRBV4-1	-	TRBJ1-5	CASSELPFGLTLINQPQHF	TGCGCCAGCAGCGAACTACCTTTTGGACTGACCCTTATCAATCAGCCCCAGCATTTT
-	TRBV27	TRBD2	TRBJ2-1	CASRLLAGEVGNEQCF	TGTGCCAGCAGGCTGTTAGCGGGAGAAGTTGGGAATGAGCAGTGCTTC
many	TRBV7-9	TRBD1	TRBJ2-7	CASSSPGQGIYEQYF	TGTGCCAGCAGCTCCCCGGGACAGGGGATCTACGAGCAGTACTTC
-	TRBV20-1	-	TRBJ2-3	CSAIRGPAGDTQYF	TGCAGTGCGATAAGGGGCCCAGCAGGGGATACGCAGTATTTT
many	TRBV27	TRBD2	TRBJ2-3	CASMMGLGEDTQYF	TGTGCCAGTATGATGGGACTAGGAGAAGATACGCAGTATTTT
many	TRBV10-3	TRBD2	TRBJ2-7	CAISGEGREQYF	TGTGCCATCAGTGGGGAGGGACGCGAGCAGTACTTC
-	TRBV28	TRBD2	TRBJ2-7	CASRAGLAGSSYEQYF	TGTGCCAGCCGCGCAGGACTAGCGGGGAGCTCCTACGAGCAGTACTTC
few	TRBV6-6	TRBD1	TRBJ2-7	CASSHWDRGPKSYEQYF	TGTGCCAGCAGTCATTGGGACAGGGGGCCCAAATCCTACGAGCAGTACTTC
few	TRBV9	-	TRBJ1-2	CASSVGETSNYGYTF	TGTGCCAGCAGCGTAGGTGAGACCTCTAACTATGGCTACACCTTC
-	TRBV10-3	TRBD1	TRBJ2-7	CAISDEIYRGRMAYEQYF	TGTGCCATCAGTGACGAAATCTACAGGGGGCGAATGGCCTACGAGCAGTACTTC
-	TRBV2	TRBD1	TRBJ1-2	CASSRNRGPGGYTF	TGTGCCAGCTCCCGAAACAGGGGGCCGGGGGGCTACACCTTC
-	TRBV6-1	-	TRBJ1-1	CASSAGYGTEAFF	TGTGCCAGCAGTGCAGGTTACGGCACTGAAGCTTTCTTT
-	TRBV12-3/TRBV12-4	TRBD1	TRBJ1-6	CASSPRDRGNSPLHF	TGTGCCAGCAGTCCAAGGGACAGGGGGAATTCACCCCTCCACTTT
-	TRBV12-3/TRBV12-4	-	TRBJ1-2	CASRDLPYGYTF	TGTGCCAGCAGGGACCTTCCCTATGGCTACACCTTC
-	TRBV20-1	TRBD1	TRBJ2-7	CSARVGQEYF	TGCAGTGCTAGAGTTGGACAGGAGTACTTC
-	TRBV27	-	TRBJ1-1	CATTTPTASDTEAFF	TGTGCCACCACGACTCCGACCGCAAGCGACACTGAAGCTTTCTTT
few	TRBV7-9	TRBD1	TRBJ2-7	CASSLTRGQGLEQYF	TGTGCCAGCAGCCTGACCAGGGGACAGGGTTTGGAGCAGTACTTC
few	TRBV9	-	TRBJ2-3	CASSGLQDTQYF	TGTGCCAGCAGCGGCTTACAAGATACGCAGTATTTT
few	TRBV20-1	TRBD2	TRBJ2-7	CSAIGTSGSYEQYF	TGCAGTGCTATCGGGACTAGCGGGAGCTACGAGCAGTACTTC
-	TRBV20-1	-	TRBJ2-1	CSARGQGPNEQFF	TGCAGTGCTAGAGGCCAGGGCCCCAATGAGCAGTTCTTC
many	TRBV9	-	TRBJ2-7	CASSPVDGGEQYF	TGTGCCAGCAGCCCGGTTGACGGGGGCGAGCAGTACTTC
-	TRBV12-3/TRBV12-4	TRBD1	TRBJ2-7	CASSLSRDRGPSYEQYF	TGTGCCAGCAGTTTGTCTAGGGACAGGGGTCCCTCCTACGAGCAGTACTTC
-	TRBV24-1	TRBD2	TRBJ2-3	CATATSGVEADTQYF	TGTGCCACCGCAACTAGCGGAGTGGAGGCAGATACGCAGTATTTT